This T cell receptor beta chain came from a study of early T cells in non-severe SARS-CoV-2 infection. Study overall: With bulk RNA from unsorted whole blood as input, sequencing yielded unpaired chains. Findings and limits, study-wide: VDJdb-based annotation leaned toward anti-spike CD8 responses and missed private and CD4 specificities.

Researchers attached unique molecular identifiers to individual cDNA molecules. MiXCR, applied by TCRdb to the 5' RACE reads, yields one record per CDR3 protein. The sample lists 35,000 to 50,000 distinct CDR3 sequences, around a quarter occurring once. V lost 5 bases and J 5 bases, leaving 9 bases between the germline ends. CDR3 size: 12 residues. In germline, CDR1 is MNHEY, CDR2 SVGAGI. In this sample, this clonotype turned up once. Its antigen is not identified. The sample here was whole blood, taken at baseline. This rearrangement joins TRBV6-5 to TRBJ1-2, with D hard to call. The receptor was isolated from an adult who was a healthcare worker with PCR-confirmed SARS-CoV-2 infection or an uninfected control (not recorded which). The CDR3 reads CASSPAFYGYTF. The DNA for the CDR3 is TGTGCCAGCAGTCCCGCCTTTTATGGCTACACCTTC.